These 19 T cell receptor beta chains were all obtained from the same sample, sequenced in a study of cytomegalovirus exposure and HLA in healthy donors. Clones were read by immunoSEQ multiplex PCR, and TCRdb kept only the in-frame ones, dropping some. Found here are a few hundred thousand clones, roughly 91% of them singletons; the top ten hold 3% to 3.5%. The material sequenced was PBMCs. The receptors here all came from a woman in her 30s in good health and CMV-seronegative.

The V and J genes are TRBV2 and TRBJ1-2; possibly TRBD1 for D (5 bases). The CDR3 has 13 amino acids. Per germline, CDR1 SNHLY and CDR2 FYNNEI. V gave up 3 bases and J gave up 1 base, with 6 bases separating them. The CDR3 is CASSEGVNYGYTF. CDR3 nucleotides: TGTGCCAGCAGTGAGGGGGTTAACTATGGCTACACCTTC.

The V gene is TRBV11-3, the J gene TRBJ1-3; tentatively, D is TRBD1 (5 bases). V was clipped by 0 bases and J by 4 bases, with 10 bases between them. Germline V CDR1 and CDR2: SGHNT, YENEEA. This CDR3 spans 15 amino acids. The CDR3 bases are TGTGCCAGCAGCTTAGATCTGGGACTCGGAAACACCATATATTTT. It specifies CASSLDLGLGNTIYF.

This chain uses TRBV27 with TRBJ2-7, with D perhaps TRBD2 (6 bases). V lost 3 bases and J 1 base, leaving 13 bases between the germline ends. CDR1 is MNHEY and CDR2 is SMNVEV in the germline V gene (reference sequence). The CDR3 has 15 residues. The CDR3 DNA sequence: TGTGCCAGCAGTTTTGGGACTCCGCCGTCCTACGAGCAGTACTTC. Translated: CASSFGTPPSYEQYF.

The J gene is TRBJ1-4, the V gene TRBV27; the match to TRBD1 covers 8 bases. The V and J ends lost 4 bases and 5 bases, in that order; junction bases with no gene match: 6. This CDR3 is 15 amino acids long. The germline gives CDR1 MNHEY, CDR2 SMNVEV (reference sequence). CDR3 amino acids: CASSSRQGLNEKLFF. The CDR3 coding sequence is TGTGCCAGCAGTTCACGACAGGGGTTAAATGAAAAACTGTTTTTT.

The V gene is TRBV28, the J gene TRBJ2-7; tentative D call: TRBD2 (6 bases). V lost 2 bases to trimming and J lost 3 bases, with 11 bases between them. Germline V CDR1 and CDR2: MDHEN, SYDVKM. The CDR3 extends over 14 amino acids. Written as DNA, the CDR3 is TGTGCCAGCAGTTTACCCGGGAGTATCTACGAGCAGTACTTC. Its translation: CASSLPGSIYEQYF.

This sequence joins TRBV9 and TRBJ2-1; tentatively, D is TRBD2 (5 bases). CDR1 is SGDLS and CDR2 is YYNGEE in the germline V gene. The CDR3 covers 12 residues. Trimming removed 3 bases at V and 7 bases at J, with 8 bases between. The CDR3 region is CASSGTGNEQFF. CDR3 nucleotides: TGTGCCAGCAGCGGGACTGGAAATGAGCAGTTCTTC.

The chain couples TRBV7-9 to TRBJ1-2, with D possibly TRBD1 on 6 matching bases. V was shortened by 5 bases and J by 6 bases, with 19 bases between the two germline ends. Per the germline V gene, CDR1 is SEHNR and CDR2 is FQNEAQ (reference sequence). The CDR3 contains 15 residues. The CDR3 is CASSEGRGAQNGYTF. The CDR3 nucleotides read TGTGCCAGCAGCGAGGGAAGGGGGGCGCAGAATGGCTACACCTTC.

This rearrangement joins TRBV6-1 to TRBJ2-1, with unresolved D. Trimming took 7 bases from V and 4 from J, leaving 11 bases between them. In germline, CDR1 is MNHNS, CDR2 SASEGT. The CDR3 covers 13 residues. The CDR3 region is CASTGQNYNEQFF. In DNA form, the CDR3 reads TGTGCCAGCACTGGGCAGAATTACAATGAGCAGTTCTTC.

The chain joins TRBV5-4 to TRBJ2-1, with TRBD1 matching 8 bases. CDR1 and CDR2 from the germline V gene are SGHNT and YYREEE (reference sequence). J gave up 9 bases and V 0 bases, and 8 bases lay outside the gene matches. The CDR3 extends over 15 amino acids. The CDR3: CASSLEARGRIEQFF. CDR3 DNA sequence: TGTGCCAGCAGCTTGGAAGCCAGGGGGCGCATTGAGCAGTTCTTC.

V is TRBV4-3 and J is TRBJ1-5; TRBD1 might be the D (6 bases). Trimming took 0 bases from V and 4 from J, leaving 16 bases between them. CDR1 and CDR2 (germline): LGHNA, YSLEER. The CDR3 sequence is 17 residues long. The CDR3 bases are TGCGCCAGCAGCCAAGATAGGGGCCCGACAGGTAATCAGCCCCAGCATTTT. As protein: CASSQDRGPTGNQPQHF.

This clone was counted a single time. J is TRBJ2-1 and V is TRBV2; D unclear. Trimming left V 2 bases short and J 13 bases short, with 15 bases between. The V gene's germline CDR1 is SNHLY and CDR2 FYNNEI. This CDR3 is 13 amino acids long. In DNA form, the CDR3 reads TGTGCCAGCAGTGAAATTTTCGCCAATAATCAGTTCTTC. It codes for CASSEIFANNQFF.

The chain has TRBV2 and TRBJ1-5; D is uncertain. Trimming cost V 8 bases and J 6 bases, with 14 bases left between them. This CDR3 contains 13 residues. Germline lookup yields CDR1 SNHLY and CDR2 FYNNEI. Here the CDR3 reads CASGYGGSQPQHF. Here the CDR3 DNA reads TGTGCCAGCGGGTACGGTGGTAGTCAGCCCCAGCATTTT.

The chain uses TRBV7-9 and TRBJ2-7; no clear D gene. V dropped 1 base and J dropped 4 bases, with 5 bases sitting between them. The germline V gene has CDR1 SEHNR and CDR2 FQNEAQ (reference sequence). The CDR3 loop spans 12 amino acids. As DNA, the CDR3 is TGTGCCAGCAGCTTAGTTATTTACGAGCAGTACTTC. Translated: CASSLVIYEQYF.

The chain joins TRBV2 to TRBJ1-1; no firm D call. Trimming pared 2 bases from V and 5 bases from J, leaving 12 bases between. Germline V gene sequence: CDR1 SNHLY, CDR2 FYNNEI. The CDR3 extends over 14 amino acids. CDR3 DNA: TGTGCCAGCAGTGAAAGCGAGGGCGGAACTGAAGCTTTCTTT. Translation gives CASSESEGGTEAFF.

The rearrangement joins TRBV5-4 to TRBJ2-1; 9 positions match TRBD2. This CDR3 has 15 residues. V shed 0 bases, J shed 6 bases, and the junction held 4 bases outside the gene matches. Germline V gene sequence: CDR1 SGHNT, CDR2 YYREEE (reference sequence). The CDR3 DNA reads TGTGCCAGCAGCTTGGCTAGCGGGATTCCCAATGAGCAGTTCTTC. Protein sequence: CASSLASGIPNEQFF.

The gene calls are TRBV11-3 and TRBJ2-1; TRBD2 agrees at 13 bases. The V gene end was trimmed by 5 bases and the J gene end by 6 bases; junction bases not matched to a gene: 7. This CDR3 is built from 16 residues. CDR1 is SGHNT and CDR2 is YENEEA in the germline V gene. The CDR3 nucleotides read TGTGCCAGCAGCCCGCAAACTAGCGGGAGGGCCAATGAGCAGTTCTTC. Residues: CASSPQTSGRANEQFF.

The chain uses TRBV28 and TRBJ2-7; D perhaps matches TRBD2 (6 bases). CDR3 length: 13 amino acids. From germline, CDR1 is MDHEN and CDR2 SYDVKM. V dropped 5 bases and J dropped 3 bases, with 11 bases sitting between them. CDR3 DNA sequence: TGTGCCAGCAGTGCGGGAACGGGCTACGAGCAGTACTTC. Translating gives CASSAGTGYEQYF.

V usage is TRBV15 and J usage is TRBJ2-7, with TRBD1 matching over 9 bases. Looked up from germline, CDR1 is LNHNV and CDR2 is YYDKDF (reference sequence). The CDR3 consists of 15 residues. J was trimmed by 6 bases and V by 3 bases; bases with no gene match: 9. DNA of the CDR3: TGTGCCACCAGCAGCGAGGGACAGGGTGGGAGCGAGCAGTACTTC. Residues: CATSSEGQGGSEQYF.

This clone has ten or more counts. The CDR3, as DNA: TGTGCCAGCAGTCCCGGGACCTCTACTGGGGCCAACGTCCTGACTTTC. Translation: CASSPGTSTGANVLTF. The chain recombines TRBV28 with TRBJ2-6, with D tentatively TRBD1 or TRBD2 (5 bases each). The CDR3 loop spans 16 amino acids. Deletions cut 5 bases from V and 2 bases from J, with 13 bases between. Germline CDR1 reads MDHEN; CDR2 reads SYDVKM.